These 15 T cell receptor beta chains were all obtained from the same sample, sequenced in a study of OX40 agonist ivuxolimab in advanced cancers. Method: immunoSEQ multiplex PCR; TCRdb's copy keeps in-frame clones and lacks some. Among 55,000 to 80,000 clones listed, 80% to 90% were seen once. The sequences come from CD4+ or CD8+ T cells sorted from blood, collected in a trial of the OX40 agonist ivuxolimab. The source of these receptors is an adult with an advanced solid tumor such as melanoma, head and neck, liver or kidney cancer.

The count of this clone is one. The V call is TRBV7-9, the J call TRBJ2-3; 7 nucleotides agree with TRBD1. The CDR3 contains 15 residues. The trim removed 6 bases at V and 0 bases at J, leaving 6 bases unmatched. Germline values: CDR1 SEHNR, CDR2 FQNEAQ (reference sequence). CDR3 residues: CASSQRGLSTDTQYF. The CDR3, as DNA: TGTGCCAGCAGTCAAAGGGGGCTCAGCACAGATACGCAGTATTTT.

The table lists this clone with a few counts. The V gene is TRBV7-9, the J gene TRBJ2-5; a possible D gene is TRBD1 (6 bases). This CDR3 region has 14 residues. Germline CDR1 SEHNR, CDR2 FQNEAQ (reference sequence). V lost 4 bases, J lost 5 bases, and 14 bases lay in between. CDR3 bases: TGTGCCAGCAGCTCTAGGGGGACGGGTGAGACCCAGTACTTC. This codes for CASSSRGTGETQYF.

The V and J genes are TRBV5-5 and TRBJ2-1; D gene unclear. The ends were cut back, 1 base at V and 8 bases at J, with 7 bases in the middle. The length of the CDR3 is 12 residues. Germline assignment: CDR1 SGHKS and CDR2 YYEKEE (reference sequence). The CDR3 loop reads CASSLQGHEQFF. CDR3 DNA sequence: TGTGCCAGCAGCTTGCAAGGTCATGAGCAGTTCTTC.

The chain recombines TRBV4-3 with TRBJ2-7; 9 bases map to TRBD1. Trimming took 6 bases from V and 0 from J; bases not matched to a gene: 6. This CDR3 contains 15 residues. The germline gives CDR1 LGHNA, CDR2 YSLEER. CDR3: CASSYGTGSSYEQYF. The CDR3 region has the DNA TGCGCCAGCAGTTACGGGACAGGGTCCTCCTACGAGCAGTACTTC.

The gene calls are TRBV6-5 and TRBJ2-7, with D perhaps given as TRBD1 or TRBD2 (5 bases each). The CDR3 sequence is 15 residues long. Trimming stripped 6 bases from V and 9 bases from J, with 24 bases between. Per the germline V gene, CDR1 is MNHEY and CDR2 is SVGAGI. The CDR3 DNA follows: TGTGCCAGCAGGACGATCCGGGACCTTGAACTCAGGCAGTACTTC. Translating gives CASRTIRDLELRQYF.

The V and J genes are TRBV14 and TRBJ2-7, with 8 bases identical to TRBD1. With V trimmed by 2 bases and J by 5 bases, 2 bases remained unmatched. This CDR3 is built from 13 residues. From germline, CDR1 is SGHDN and CDR2 FVKESK. CDR3 nucleotides: TGTGCCAGCAGCCAAACAGGGGGAAACGAGCAGTACTTC. Residues: CASSQTGGNEQYF.

The chain links TRBV29-1 to TRBJ2-2; D may be TRBD1 (5 bases). This CDR3 has 14 amino acids. V lost 4 bases, J lost 0 bases, and 9 bases lay in between. CDR1 is SQVTM and CDR2 is ANQGSEA in the germline V gene. Here the CDR3 DNA reads TGCAGCGTTGCCCGACAGCCGAACACCGGGGAGCTGTTTTTT. Its protein product is CSVARQPNTGELFF.

The rearrangement uses TRBV28 and TRBJ1-5; TRBD1 might be the D (5 bases). V dropped 1 base and J dropped 2 bases, with 24 bases sitting between them. The CDR3 consists of 20 residues. Germline values: CDR1 MDHEN, CDR2 SYDVKM. The CDR3 reads CASSLSRIGTRKGGNQPQHF. As DNA, the CDR3 is TGTGCCAGCAGTTTATCCCGCATAGGAACCAGAAAAGGGGGCAATCAGCCCCAGCATTTT.

The chain uses TRBV4-3 and TRBJ1-3, with no clear D. V lost 0 bases, J lost 0 bases, and 9 bases lay in between. The CDR3 is 16 amino acids. The germline V gene encodes CDR1 LGHNA and CDR2 YSLEER. The CDR3 loop is CASSQDPVHSGNTIYF. The CDR3, as DNA: TGCGCCAGCAGCCAAGATCCGGTCCACTCTGGAAACACCATATATTTT.

V gene TRBV7-2 combines with J gene TRBJ2-1; perhaps TRBD2 as D (5 bases). The CDR3 contains 15 residues. Between the trimmed V and J ends, which lost 2 bases and 0 bases, there was a span of 8 bases. In germline, CDR1 is SGHTA, CDR2 FQGNSA. CDR3 loop: CASSLSGSSYNEQFF. The DNA for the CDR3 is TGTGCCAGCAGCTTAAGCGGAAGCTCCTACAATGAGCAGTTCTTC.

The chain combines TRBV7-9 with TRBJ2-3; TRBD1 matches at 8 bases. Germline V CDR1 and CDR2: SEHNR, FQNEAQ (reference sequence). V was clipped by 5 bases and J by 2 bases; unmatched bases: 9. The CDR3 extends over 16 amino acids. The CDR3 DNA follows: TGTGCCAGCAGCCACAACACAGGGGGTTTCACAGATACGCAGTATTTT. Its translation: CASSHNTGGFTDTQYF.

The chain recombines TRBV27 with TRBJ2-4, with TRBD2 matching over 10 bases. Germline V gene data show CDR1 as MNHEY and CDR2 as SMNVEV (reference sequence). The CDR3 extends over 19 amino acids. J lost 3 bases, V lost 0 bases, and 11 bases had no gene match. The CDR3 DNA sequence: TGTGCCAGCAGTTTATCGAGGCAGGCTAGCGGGAGAGACAAAAACATTCAGTACTTC. This gives the protein CASSLSRQASGRDKNIQYF.

The chain is built from TRBV6-5 and TRBJ1-2; maybe TRBD1 (6 bases). The germline CDR1 and CDR2 sequences are MNHEY and SVGAGI. There are 16 residues in the CDR3. The ends were cut back, 2 bases at V and 1 base at J, with 14 bases in the middle. This CDR3 reads CASSYGGQTRNYGYTF. CDR3 coding DNA: TGTGCCAGCAGTTACGGGGGCCAGACACGTAACTATGGCTACACCTTC.

The chain has TRBV9 and TRBJ2-5; 8 nucleotides agree with TRBD2. The DNA end favors TRBJ2-7, so the J call may be wrong. Germline V gene lookup returns CDR1 SGDLS and CDR2 YYNGEE. This CDR3 spans 15 amino acids. CDR3 loop: CASSVGLAGHHEQYF. CDR3 sequence (DNA): TGTGCCAGCAGCGTAGGGCTAGCGGGTCACCACGAGCAGTACTTC.

The chain uses TRBV27 and TRBJ1-1; perhaps TRBD1 as D (5 bases). Germline assignment: CDR1 MNHEY and CDR2 SMNVEV (reference sequence). The CDR3 is 14 amino acids. V was pared by 0 bases and J by 6 bases, with 11 bases between. The CDR3 coding sequence is TGTGCCAGCAGTTTATCGGGTGGGGGGGCTGAAGCTTTCTTT. Amino acid sequence: CASSLSGGGAEAFF.